The next 20 T cell receptor beta chains were all read from a single sample in a study of cytomegalovirus exposure and HLA in healthy donors. Use of 60 Vbeta and 13 Jbeta primers characterized the PCR. The method was immunoSEQ multiplex PCR; TCRdb's version includes in-frame clones alone and lacks a portion of them. This table holds 100,000 to 150,000 clones, over 70% found once. Sequencing was carried out using PBMCs. Receptors were obtained from a man between 18 and 29 years old in good health and CMV-seropositive.

This clone was counted at least ten times. The chain employs TRBV5-4 and TRBJ1-3, with 12 bases aligning to TRBD1. Germline V CDR1 and CDR2: SGHNT, YYREEE (reference sequence). V was clipped by 3 bases and J by 3 bases; unmatched bases: 10. CDR3 length: 18 residues. Here the CDR3 DNA reads TGTGCCAGCAGCTCCGTCCCGGGACAGGGGGCGAGTGGAAACACCATATATTTT. Amino acids: CASSSVPGQGASGNTIYF.

This clone has only one observation. Other DNA sequences in this specimen translate into the identical CDR3. This chain connects TRBV2 to TRBJ1-1; D is possibly TRBD1 (5 bases). CDR3 length equals 12 residues. From germline, CDR1 is SNHLY and CDR2 FYNNEI. Trimming took 6 bases from V and 3 from J, leaving 8 bases between them. CDR3 nucleotide sequence: TGTGCCAGCAGCTTAGGGGACACTGAAGCTTTCTTT. Translating it yields CASSLGDTEAFF.

V gene TRBV7-7 combines with J gene TRBJ2-3; 16 bases match TRBD2. J was trimmed by 3 bases and V by 5 bases; bases with no gene match: 2. This CDR3 comprises 16 residues. CDR1 is SSHAT, CDR2 FNYEAQ, per germline (reference sequence). This CDR3 reads CASSQGLAGGTDTQYF. The CDR3 DNA sequence: TGTGCCAGCAGCCAGGGACTAGCGGGGGGGACAGATACGCAGTATTTT.

The rearrangement joins TRBV30 to TRBJ1-1; no firm D call. This CDR3 spans 13 amino acids. The V end was cut by 3 bases, the J end by 7 bases, with 15 bases between. The germline gives CDR1 GTSNPN, CDR2 SVGIG (reference sequence). CDR3 in amino acids: CAWRPSRPGEAFF. The DNA of the CDR3 is TGTGCCTGGAGACCCTCCAGACCGGGTGAAGCTTTCTTT.

This chain joins TRBV15 and TRBJ1-5; D unclear. The V end lost 0 bases, the J end lost 6 bases, and 18 bases lay between the germline ends. The CDR3 covers 17 residues. The germline V gene has CDR1 LNHNV and CDR2 YYDKDF (reference sequence). The DNA of the CDR3 is TGTGCCACCAGCAGAGATCGGAGCAATCAAGTGGGTCAGCCCCAGCATTTT. It specifies CATSRDRSNQVGQPQHF.

The chain links TRBV5-6 to TRBJ1-2; D is ambiguous. The V and J ends lost 4 bases and 2 bases respectively, with 15 bases between them. The CDR3 is made up of 15 amino acids. Germline-derived CDR1 and CDR2 are SGHDT and YYEEEE. In DNA, the CDR3 is TGTGCCAGCAGCCCCCCCGGCAGCGCAAACTATGGCTACACCTTC. This codes for CASSPPGSANYGYTF. Filled out from reference TRBV5-6 and TRBJ1-2, the complete variable domain reads DAGVTQSPTHLIKTRGQQVTLRCSPKSGHDTVSWYQQALGQGPQFIFQYYEEEERQRGNFPDRFSGHQFPNYSSELNVNALLLGDSALYLCASSPPGSANYGYTFGSGTRLTVV.

J is TRBJ1-1 and V is TRBV12-5; no definite D call. The CDR3 has 18 amino acids. From germline, CDR1 is LGHNT and CDR2 FRNRAP. V lost 0 bases to trimming and J lost 1 base, with 18 bases between them. CDR3 in amino acids: CASGLVRRSVEPNTEAFF. DNA of the CDR3: TGTGCTAGTGGTTTGGTAAGGAGGTCAGTCGAACCGAACACTGAAGCTTTCTTT.

A few counts support this clone. The CDR3 protein is CASSLSEGTNTEAFF. For the CDR3, the DNA is TGTGCCAGCAGCTTATCGGAAGGGACTAACACTGAAGCTTTCTTT. The chain links TRBV7-6 to TRBJ1-1, with a weak D call TRBD1 (5 bases). Germline V gene lookup returns CDR1 SGHVS and CDR2 FNYEAQ. V lost 2 bases and J 2 bases, leaving 12 bases between the germline ends. This CDR3 is built from 15 residues.

The rearrangement links TRBV6-1 to TRBJ1-1, with no clear D. V was trimmed by 4 bases and J by 4 bases, leaving 7 bases between them. The CDR3 spans 12 residues. Germline V lookup: CDR1 MNHNS, CDR2 SASEGT. The CDR3 here is CASSAGFTEAFF. The CDR3 DNA reads TGTGCCAGCAGTGCGGGTTTCACTGAAGCTTTCTTT.

The chain recombines TRBV12-5 with TRBJ2-7; D unclear. Looked up from germline, CDR1 is LGHNT and CDR2 is FRNRAP. The V and J ends lost 2 bases and 1 base respectively, with 6 bases between them. CDR3 length: 13 amino acids. The CDR3 DNA reads as TGTGCTAGTGGTTTGCCCCCATCCTACGAGCAGTACTTC. Translating it yields CASGLPPSYEQYF.

The rearrangement links TRBV10-2 to TRBJ2-3, with TRBD2 matching 9 bases. The trim removed 7 bases at V and 10 bases at J, leaving 18 bases unmatched. Germline CDR1 and CDR2: WSHSY and SAAADI. The CDR3 runs 16 residues. CDR3 protein: CASKDLDSGSLLPQYF. The CDR3 DNA is TGCGCCAGCAAGGATCTGGATAGCGGGAGTCTCCTGCCGCAGTATTTT.

The gene calls are TRBV5-1 and TRBJ2-5; the D is unclear. The germline V gene has CDR1 SGHRS and CDR2 YFSETQ. V lost 0 bases and J 3 bases, leaving 6 bases between the germline ends. The CDR3 sequence is 13 residues long. The chain's CDR3 is CASSLVAEETQYF. The CDR3 nucleotides are TGCGCCAGCAGCTTGGTGGCAGAAGAGACCCAGTACTTC. Based on the CDR3 plus reference TRBV5-1 and TRBJ2-5, the full variable domain is KAGVTQTPRYLIKTRGQQVTLSCSPISGHRSVSWYQQTPGQGLQFLFEYFSETQRNKGNFPGRFSGRQFSNSRSEMNVSTLELGDSALYLCASSLVAEETQYFGPGTRLLVL.

The rearrangement uses TRBV18 and TRBJ1-6; 7 bases match TRBD1. The CDR3 length is 20 residues. The germline V gene has CDR1 KGHSH and CDR2 LQKENI. The V segment lost 2 bases and the J segment 3 bases; nucleotides outside the gene matches: 16. Written as DNA, the CDR3 is TGTGCCAGCTCACCAGTGGCAATACAGGGGAACGGCAACTATAATTCACCCCTCCACTTT. Translating gives CASSPVAIQGNGNYNSPLHF.

This chain links TRBV5-4 with TRBJ2-5; D not resolved. This CDR3 spans 13 amino acids. Germline assignment: CDR1 SGHNT and CDR2 YYREEE (reference sequence). The V gene lost 0 bases and the J gene lost 3 bases, with 6 bases spanning the gap. Written as DNA, the CDR3 is TGTGCCAGCAGCTTGGTCGCGGAAGAGACCCAGTACTTC. As protein: CASSLVAEETQYF.

The rearrangement links TRBV4-2 to TRBJ2-7; 10 nucleotides line up with TRBD1. The length of the CDR3 is 15 residues. CDR1 and CDR2 (germline): LGHNA, YNFKEQ. The J segment lost 5 bases and the V segment lost 0 bases, leaving 4 bases of the junction unmatched. CDR3 DNA sequence: TGTGCCAGCAGCCAAGATTGGACAGGGGGGGACGAGCAGTACTTC. It specifies CASSQDWTGGDEQYF.

V gene TRBV13 combines with J gene TRBJ1-1; D is unresolved. V was shortened by 1 base and J by 11 bases, with 17 bases between the two germline ends. Germline CDR1 PRHDT, CDR2 FYEKMQ (reference sequence). The CDR3 has 14 amino acids. The CDR3 DNA sequence: TGTGCCAGCAGCTTAGAGTACGGACGGAGAGGGGCTTTCTTT. It yields the protein CASSLEYGRRGAFF.

This clone has only one observation. The gene calls are TRBV5-6 and TRBJ1-6; D gene unclear. V was trimmed by 2 bases and J by 4 bases, leaving 4 bases between them. Germline-derived CDR1 and CDR2 are SGHDT and YYEEEE. The CDR3 contains 13 residues. In DNA form, the CDR3 reads TGTGCCAGCAGCTTACAGTATAATTCACCCCTCCACTTT. Translation gives CASSLQYNSPLHF.

The J gene is TRBJ2-3, the V gene TRBV5-4, with 7 positions matching TRBD2. V lost 3 bases, J lost 3 bases, and 10 bases stayed unmatched. Germline CDR1 SGHNT, CDR2 YYREEE (reference sequence). The CDR3 extends over 16 amino acids. The CDR3 loop is CASSSAPGGYTDTQYF. The CDR3 DNA follows: TGTGCCAGCAGCTCCGCCCCCGGGGGGTATACAGATACGCAGTATTTT.

This chain links TRBV5-4 with TRBJ2-1; D is perhaps TRBD2 (5 bases). Per the germline V gene, CDR1 is SGHNT and CDR2 is YYREEE (reference sequence). Trimming stripped 0 bases from V and 5 bases from J, with 9 bases between. The CDR3 consists of 14 residues. Here the CDR3 reads CASSLDLRDNEQFF. The CDR3 bases are TGTGCCAGCAGCTTGGATTTGAGGGACAATGAGCAGTTCTTC.

DNA for the CDR3: TGTGCCAGCAGAAAAGGACTAGCGGGGGGCCGGAATACGCAGTATTTT. This gives the protein CASRKGLAGGRNTQYF. The J gene is TRBJ2-3, the V gene TRBV2, with 14 bases lining up with TRBD2. The V segment lost 6 bases and the J segment 7 bases; nucleotides outside the gene matches: 9. This CDR3 contains 16 residues. From germline, CDR1 is SNHLY and CDR2 FYNNEI.